The source of this T cell receptor (beta chain) is a study of PD-L1 blockade in urothelial cancer. In the study overall: Bladder-origin urothelial cancer in males covered about 90% of the 29 patients. Blood was tested 3 weeks (second dose) and 6 weeks into treatment. Specimens of blood held a median count of about 150,000 T cells.

The time point: peripheral blood 6 weeks after treatment start. Pretreatment and on-treatment blood mononuclear cell samples were taken, totaling between 1 and 8 time points per patient. Only in-frame clones appear in the TCRdb table, and some are missing; sequencing was by immunoSEQ multiplex PCR. The table shows about 41,000 clones, with approximately 81% occurring only once. V lost 1 base to trimming and J lost 8 bases, with 18 bases between them. The CDR3 extends over 16 amino acids. Per germline, CDR1 SGHAT and CDR2 FQNNGV. This clone occurred once. This clonotype was obtained from an older man with urothelial cancer. The V and J genes are TRBV11-2 and TRBJ2-1; a possible D gene is TRBD2 (6 bases). This material consisted of PBMCs, taken around atezolizumab (anti-PD-L1) treatment. CDR3 coding DNA: TGTGCCAGCAGCTTAGGCCAGGGAGGACGGATCGATGAGCAGTTCTTC. It encodes CASSLGQGGRIDEQFF.